One T cell receptor beta chain is described in this entry. Its target antigen remains unknown. Base-call qualities are not available, and no considerably larger clone is one nucleotide away. The data originate from a study of shared clonotypes between healthy human individuals (dated by TCRdb to the early 2020s). Study-wide context: A couple of women and a few men aged 18 to 49 years were included in the cohort. Per donor, three plates each were used for CD4 naive and CD4 memory, two for CD8 naive, and one for CD8 memory. To estimate repertoire size and how much clonotypes are shared between individuals, the study performed deep sequencing of blood TCR repertoires from roughly five healthy adults. Different laboratories and diverse techniques were used to prepare libraries and sequence TCR repertoires, to increase sequencing depth and limit assay-specific biases. Per donor, leukapheresis produced somewhere between about 0.94 and 9 billion PBMCs.

The donors were healthy, HIV-negative adults who had no recently reported acute infections or vaccinations. Every donor was a Caucasian adult living in Nashville, Tennessee, USA. CD4+ T cells were enriched by magnetic negative selection, after which naive cells were positively selected on CD45RA and the negative fraction was taken as the memory subset. After blood collection by leukapheresis, PBMCs were isolated using Ficoll-Histopaque density gradient centrifugation and then cryopreserved in the vapor phase of liquid nitrogen. Analytical flow cytometry was used to check the purity and quantity of each magnetically sorted T cell population. Genomic DNA was isolated from each sorted fraction and quantified by UV absorbance on a Nanodrop 2000c. The study at large found these results: Sampling was restricted to blood, and TCR repertoires in tissues likely differ from the TCR repertoires found in blood. Because the study included a small number of donors, the genetic and exposure-history diversity represented was limited. Based on pairwise subsampling, the degree of clonotype sharing among donors was expected to be affected by sequencing depth. When a few donors were compared, the shared fraction of clonotypes was about 5% for naive CD4, about 4% for naive CD8, 2.3% for memory CD4, and 0.4% for memory CD8. Even with the large sequencing depth, rarefaction of the sorted-subset datasets indicated that sequencing was incomplete. Compared with non-shared clonotypes, the clonotypes found in all four sorted-subset donors had higher generation probabilities. Estimated clonotype richness was generally larger for naive than for memory subsets.

Using the deep immunoSEQ assay, TCR CDR3 regions were amplified from genomic DNA by multiplex PCR. Extracted genomic DNA from each cell subset was distributed evenly across all wells of several immunoSEQ 96-well plates, and each plate was treated as a replicate. Each replicate PCR for sorted subsets received 200 ng genomic DNA, equal to roughly 30,000 T cell genomes. Purified libraries were measured with a Qubit 3.0 fluorometer, size-checked on a Bioanalyzer 2100, and measured again with the KAPA Library Quantification kit. A separate single-read 150-cycle Illumina NextSeq 550 flow cell was used to sequence each immunoSEQ 96-well plate. As for the original processing: Because the immunoSEQ output included only junctional sequences and no quality scores, the filtering could not be the same as the filtering used for full-length reads. Sequences were annotated with PyIR, a Python wrapper for IgBLAST v1.9, using IMGT germline references to assign V/J genes and CDR3. Reads were filtered out if the reads had weak V/J assignments (E-value above 1e-6), no CDR3, stop codons, out-of-frame junctions, or ambiguous translated residues. A V3J clonotype was defined by an identical inferred V gene, J gene, and CDR3 amino acid sequence. Percentage overlap between repertoires was computed as shared unique clonotypes divided by the size of the smaller repertoire. Richness of each repertoire was evaluated using RTK rarefaction, the Chao1 estimator, and Recon v2.1 estimates of unobserved clonotypes. OLGA was used to compute generation probabilities for all TCRbeta clonotypes that the gDNA method yielded from a handful of donors. In TCRdb, the immuneACCESS table is reduced to in-frame sequences with V and J assigned. These tables do not hold every clone; where another copy was compared, an unresolved V gene accounts for under half, and the others remain unexplained. From that table come the V and J calls and clone size; the DNA was used to work out D and trimming. The table for this sample lists approximately 2,000,000 clones; under 95% of them were counted only once. The ten largest make up approximately 0.4% of the sample.

V loses 6 bases at its end and J loses 7 bases; junction bases beyond the gene matches: 6. According to the germline V gene, CDR1 reads MNHEY and CDR2 reads SVGAGI. CDR3 length: 15 amino acids, cysteine to phenylalanine. Only the CDR3 portion is preserved as DNA: 45 bases, with reading frame beginning at the first base. The receptor was isolated from a young man in good health. Some clones in this sample may be carry-over from other donors' samples. Here the chain combines TRBV6-5 and TRBJ2-1; TRBD2 aligns with 13 central bases. Sequencing was carried out using naive CD4+ T cells from PBMCs. Reading the label with the study, this specimen's cell subset or site is: CD45RA+ positively selected. This receptor carries the CDR3 CASSQLAGGLNEQFF. The bases read TGTGCCAGCAGCCAACTAGCGGGAGGGCTAAATGAGCAGTTCTTC.